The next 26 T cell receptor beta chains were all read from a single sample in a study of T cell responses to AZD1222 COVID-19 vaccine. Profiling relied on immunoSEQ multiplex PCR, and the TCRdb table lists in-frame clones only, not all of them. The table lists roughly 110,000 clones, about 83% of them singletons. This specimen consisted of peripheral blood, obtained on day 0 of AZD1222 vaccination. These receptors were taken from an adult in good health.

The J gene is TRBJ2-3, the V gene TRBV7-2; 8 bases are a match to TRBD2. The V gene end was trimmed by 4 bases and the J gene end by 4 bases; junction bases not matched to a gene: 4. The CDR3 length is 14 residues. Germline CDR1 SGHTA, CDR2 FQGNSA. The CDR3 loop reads CASSSGLAPDTQYF. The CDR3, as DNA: TGTGCCAGCAGCTCCGGACTAGCACCAGATACGCAGTATTTT.

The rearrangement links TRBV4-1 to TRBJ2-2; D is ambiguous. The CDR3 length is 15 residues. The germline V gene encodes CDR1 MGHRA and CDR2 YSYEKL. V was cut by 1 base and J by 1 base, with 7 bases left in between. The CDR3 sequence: CASSQGGWNTGELFF. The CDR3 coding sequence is TGCGCCAGCAGCCAAGGGGGATGGAACACCGGGGAGCTGTTTTTT.

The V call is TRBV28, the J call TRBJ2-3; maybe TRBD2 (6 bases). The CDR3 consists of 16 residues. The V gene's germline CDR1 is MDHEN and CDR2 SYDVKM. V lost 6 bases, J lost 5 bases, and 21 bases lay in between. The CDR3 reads CASSRTPSALGDTQYF. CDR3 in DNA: TGTGCCAGCAGCCGCACCCCTAGCGCGCTTGGAGATACGCAGTATTTT.

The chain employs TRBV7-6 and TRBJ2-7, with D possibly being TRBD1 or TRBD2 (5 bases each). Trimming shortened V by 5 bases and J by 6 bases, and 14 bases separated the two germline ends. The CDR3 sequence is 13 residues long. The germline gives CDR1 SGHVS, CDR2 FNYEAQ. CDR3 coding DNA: TGTGCCAGCAGCCCTCCCGGGGCCCTCGAGCAGTACTTC. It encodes CASSPPGALEQYF.

This CDR3 reads CSVGKGFPYEQYF. The CDR3 DNA is TGCAGCGTCGGAAAGGGATTCCCCTACGAGCAGTACTTC. The chain carries TRBV29-1 and TRBJ2-7; unclear D gene. The CDR3 totals 13 residues. V gave up 6 bases and J gave up 2 bases, with 14 bases separating them. Germline V CDR1 and CDR2: SQVTM, ANQGSEA.

The CDR3 reads CAWTRDRVFRGGSPLHF. The CDR3 nucleotides read TGTGCCTGGACCAGGGACAGGGTCTTCCGAGGTGGATCACCCCTCCACTTT. The V and J genes are TRBV30 and TRBJ1-6; 9 bases fit TRBD1. In germline, CDR1 is GTSNPN, CDR2 SVGIG (reference sequence). The CDR3 runs to 17 residues. The V segment lost 4 bases and the J segment 10 bases; nucleotides outside the gene matches: 17.

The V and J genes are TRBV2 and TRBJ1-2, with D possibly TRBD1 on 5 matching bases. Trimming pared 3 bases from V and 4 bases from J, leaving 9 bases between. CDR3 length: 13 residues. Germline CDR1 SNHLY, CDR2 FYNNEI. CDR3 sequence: CASSDLGGYGYTF. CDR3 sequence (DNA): TGTGCCAGCAGTGATTTGGGGGGCTATGGCTACACCTTC. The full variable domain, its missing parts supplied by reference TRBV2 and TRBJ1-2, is EPEVTQTPSHQVTQMGQEVILRCVPISNHLYFYWYRQILGQKVEFLVSFYNNEISEKSEIFDDQFSVERPDGSNFTLKIRSTKLEDSAMYFCASSDLGGYGYTFGSGTRLTVV.

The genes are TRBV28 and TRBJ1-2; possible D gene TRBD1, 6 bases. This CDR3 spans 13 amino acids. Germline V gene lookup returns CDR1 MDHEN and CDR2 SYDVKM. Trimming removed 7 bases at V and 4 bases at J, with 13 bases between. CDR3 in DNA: TGTGCCAGCACTAAGGGGGGCACCTATGGCTACACCTTC. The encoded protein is CASTKGGTYGYTF.

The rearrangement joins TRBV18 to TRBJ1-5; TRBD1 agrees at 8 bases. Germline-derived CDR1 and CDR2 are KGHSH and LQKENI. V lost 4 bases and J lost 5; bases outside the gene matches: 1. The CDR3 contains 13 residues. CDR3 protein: CASSQTGDQPQHF. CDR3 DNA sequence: TGTGCCAGCTCACAGACAGGGGATCAGCCCCAGCATTTT.

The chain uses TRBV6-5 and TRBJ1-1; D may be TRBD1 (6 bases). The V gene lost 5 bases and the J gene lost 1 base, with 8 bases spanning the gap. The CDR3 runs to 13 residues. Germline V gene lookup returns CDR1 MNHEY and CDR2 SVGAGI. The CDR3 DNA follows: TGTGCCAGCAGTAGCAGGGGGAACACTGAAGCTTTCTTT. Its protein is CASSSRGNTEAFF.

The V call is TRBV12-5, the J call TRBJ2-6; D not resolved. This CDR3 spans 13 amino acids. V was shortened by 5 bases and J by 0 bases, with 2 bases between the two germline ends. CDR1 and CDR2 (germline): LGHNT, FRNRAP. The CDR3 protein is CASGISGANVLTF. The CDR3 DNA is TGTGCTAGTGGTATCTCTGGGGCCAACGTCCTGACTTTC.

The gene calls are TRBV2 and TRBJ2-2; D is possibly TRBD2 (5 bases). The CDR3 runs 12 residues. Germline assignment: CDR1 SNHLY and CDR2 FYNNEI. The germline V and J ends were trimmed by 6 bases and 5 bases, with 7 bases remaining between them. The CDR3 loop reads CASRRVTGELFF. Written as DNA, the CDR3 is TGTGCCAGCAGGCGGGTTACCGGGGAGCTGTTTTTT.

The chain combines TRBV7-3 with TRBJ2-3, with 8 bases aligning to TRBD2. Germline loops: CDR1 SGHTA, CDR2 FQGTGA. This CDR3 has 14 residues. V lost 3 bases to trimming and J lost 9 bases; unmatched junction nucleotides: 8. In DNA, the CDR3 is TGTGCCAGCAGCTTGCTGGCGGGAGGTGGGACGCAGTATTTT. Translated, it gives CASSLLAGGGTQYF.

The CDR3 loop is CAWGWGGDLDGYTF. CDR3 sequence (DNA): TGTGCCTGGGGATGGGGAGGGGACCTAGATGGCTACACCTTC. The V call is TRBV30, the J call TRBJ1-2, with D possibly being TRBD1 (5 bases). The CDR3 covers 14 residues. V was trimmed by 5 bases and J by 6 bases, leaving 19 bases between them. CDR1 and CDR2 from the germline V gene are GTSNPN and SVGIG (reference sequence).

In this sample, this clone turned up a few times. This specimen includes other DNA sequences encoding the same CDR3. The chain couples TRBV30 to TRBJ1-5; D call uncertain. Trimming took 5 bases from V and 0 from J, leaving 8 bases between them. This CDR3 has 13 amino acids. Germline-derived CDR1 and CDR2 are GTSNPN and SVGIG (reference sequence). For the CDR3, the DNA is TGTGCCTGGTCTCGGGATAGCAATCAGCCCCAGCATTTT. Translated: CAWSRDSNQPQHF.

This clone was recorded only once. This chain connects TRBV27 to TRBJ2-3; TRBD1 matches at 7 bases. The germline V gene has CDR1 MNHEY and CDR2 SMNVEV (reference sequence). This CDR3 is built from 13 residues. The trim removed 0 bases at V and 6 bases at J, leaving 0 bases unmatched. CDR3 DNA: TGTGCCAGCAGTTTATCACAGGGGGATACGCAGTATTTT. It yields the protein CASSLSQGDTQYF.

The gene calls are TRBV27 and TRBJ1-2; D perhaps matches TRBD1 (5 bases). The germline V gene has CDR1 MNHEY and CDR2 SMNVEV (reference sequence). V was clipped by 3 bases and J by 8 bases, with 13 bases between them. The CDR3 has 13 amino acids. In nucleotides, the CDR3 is TGTGCCAGCAGTTTTCGGGACGGGGGAGGCTACACCTTC. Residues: CASSFRDGGGYTF.

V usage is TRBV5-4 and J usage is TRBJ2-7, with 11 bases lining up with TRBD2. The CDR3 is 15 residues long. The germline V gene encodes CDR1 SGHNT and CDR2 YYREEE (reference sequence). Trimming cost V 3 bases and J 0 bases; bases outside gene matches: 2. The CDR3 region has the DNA TGTGCCAGCAGCTCTGGGACTAGCGGCTCCTACGAGCAGTACTTC. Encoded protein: CASSSGTSGSYEQYF.

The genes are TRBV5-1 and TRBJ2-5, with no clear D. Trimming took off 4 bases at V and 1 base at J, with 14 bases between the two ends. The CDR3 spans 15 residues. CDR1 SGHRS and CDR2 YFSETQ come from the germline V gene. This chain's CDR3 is CASSLSPASQETQYF. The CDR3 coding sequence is TGCGCCAGCAGCCTGTCCCCGGCAAGCCAAGAGACCCAGTACTTC.

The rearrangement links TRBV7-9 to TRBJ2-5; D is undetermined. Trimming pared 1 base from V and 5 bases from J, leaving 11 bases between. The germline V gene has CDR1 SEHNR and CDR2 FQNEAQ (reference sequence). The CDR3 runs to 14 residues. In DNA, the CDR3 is TGTGCCAGCAGCTTAGAGGGCCCATGGGAGACCCAGTACTTC. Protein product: CASSLEGPWETQYF.

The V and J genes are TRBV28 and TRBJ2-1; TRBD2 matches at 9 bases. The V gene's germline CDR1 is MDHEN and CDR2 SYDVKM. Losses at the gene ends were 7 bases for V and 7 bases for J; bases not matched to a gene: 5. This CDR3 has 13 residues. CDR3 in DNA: TGTGCCAGCAACGGTAGCGGGAGAAATGAGCAGTTCTTC. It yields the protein CASNGSGRNEQFF.

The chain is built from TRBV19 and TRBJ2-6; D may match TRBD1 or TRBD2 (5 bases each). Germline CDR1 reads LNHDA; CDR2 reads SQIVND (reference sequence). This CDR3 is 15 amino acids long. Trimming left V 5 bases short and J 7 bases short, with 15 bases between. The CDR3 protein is CASSLGRLGANVLTF. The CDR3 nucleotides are TGTGCCAGTAGTTTGGGACGGCTGGGTGCCAACGTCCTGACTTTC.

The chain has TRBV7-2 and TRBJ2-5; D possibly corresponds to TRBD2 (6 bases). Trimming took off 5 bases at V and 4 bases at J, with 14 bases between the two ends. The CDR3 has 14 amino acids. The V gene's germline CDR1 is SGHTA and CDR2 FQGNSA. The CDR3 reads CASSPGLLGETQYF. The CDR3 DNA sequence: TGTGCCAGCAGCCCGGGACTTTTAGGAGAGACCCAGTACTTC.

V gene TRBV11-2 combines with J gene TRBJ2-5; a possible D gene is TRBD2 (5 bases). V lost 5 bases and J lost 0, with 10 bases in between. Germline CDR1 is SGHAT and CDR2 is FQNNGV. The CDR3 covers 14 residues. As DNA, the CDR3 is TGTGCCAGCAGCCCCCCGGGATACCAAGAGACCCAGTACTTC. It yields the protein CASSPPGYQETQYF.

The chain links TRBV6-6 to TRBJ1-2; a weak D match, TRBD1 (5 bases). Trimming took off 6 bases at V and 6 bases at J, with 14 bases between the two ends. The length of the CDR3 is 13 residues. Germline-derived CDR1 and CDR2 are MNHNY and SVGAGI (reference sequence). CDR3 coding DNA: TGTGCCAGCAGGCCCACAGCGGGGGATGGCTACACCTTC. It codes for CASRPTAGDGYTF.

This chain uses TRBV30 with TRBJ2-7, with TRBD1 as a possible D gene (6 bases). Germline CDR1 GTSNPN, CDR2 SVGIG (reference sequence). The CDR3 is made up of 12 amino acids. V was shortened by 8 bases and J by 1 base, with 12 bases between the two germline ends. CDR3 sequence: CALGDTSYEQYF. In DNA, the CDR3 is TGTGCCCTTGGGGACACTTCCTACGAGCAGTACTTC.